Listed below are T cell receptor beta chains from one sample, sequenced in a study of blood T cell repertoires in COVID-19. Method: immunoSEQ multiplex PCR; TCRdb's copy keeps in-frame clones and lacks some. The sample records some 120,000 clones, 83% being singletons. The sequenced sample was peripheral blood. The origin of the receptors is a man aged 25 to 40 with acute or convalescent COVID-19. CDR3s include the opening cysteine and the closing phenylalanine or tryptophan. Each record gives: J gene, V gene, CDR3 protein.

j_gene: TRBJ2-3
v_gene: TRBV3-1/TRBV3-2
CDR3aa: CAASGREGDTQYF

j_gene: TRBJ2-2
v_gene: TRBV19
CDR3aa: CASSRGGPILPNTGELFF

j_gene: TRBJ1-2
v_gene: TRBV24-1
CDR3aa: CATSDSDSYTF

j_gene: TRBJ2-5
v_gene: TRBV7-9
CDR3aa: CASTKGTSGGAWETQYF

j_gene: TRBJ1-2
v_gene: TRBV3-1/TRBV3-2
CDR3aa: CASSRPGQPYGYTF

j_gene: TRBJ1-1
v_gene: TRBV4-3
CDR3aa: CASSQSSGRIEAFF

j_gene: TRBJ1-3
v_gene: TRBV6-5
CDR3aa: CASRSSGNTIYF

j_gene: TRBJ2-1
v_gene: TRBV12-3/TRBV12-4
CDR3aa: CASTEVRGSEQFF

j_gene: TRBJ2-1
v_gene: TRBV6-6
CDR3aa: CASRTRTGINEQFF

j_gene: TRBJ2-5
v_gene: TRBV12-3/TRBV12-4
CDR3aa: CASPVQETQYF

j_gene: TRBJ2-1
v_gene: TRBV6-5
CDR3aa: CASRRNNEQFF

j_gene: TRBJ2-7
v_gene: TRBV19
CDR3aa: CASSIRGEQYF

j_gene: TRBJ1-5
v_gene: TRBV30
CDR3aa: CAWNFAGGNQPQHF

j_gene: TRBJ1-1
v_gene: TRBV2
CDR3aa: CASSVGVNTEAFF

j_gene: TRBJ2-1
v_gene: TRBV2
CDR3aa: CASSEVNNEQFF

j_gene: TRBJ1-6
v_gene: TRBV9
CDR3aa: CASSVVGGDNSPLHF

j_gene: TRBJ2-3
v_gene: TRBV6-4
CDR3aa: CASSDSAGGGTDTQYF

j_gene: TRBJ2-1
v_gene: TRBV7-3
CDR3aa: CASSLTSGTSYNEQFF

j_gene: TRBJ1-3
v_gene: TRBV6-1
CDR3aa: CASSEQGIGNTIYF

j_gene: TRBJ1-5
v_gene: TRBV18
CDR3aa: CASSPTASNQPQHF

j_gene: TRBJ2-1
v_gene: TRBV29-1
CDR3aa: CSVEGGAGTRGNEQFF

j_gene: TRBJ2-7
v_gene: TRBV4-3
CDR3aa: CASSQDGRSEQYF

j_gene: TRBJ2-1
v_gene: TRBV10-3
CDR3aa: CAISEWASGGLENEQFF

j_gene: TRBJ1-5
v_gene: TRBV7-6
CDR3aa: CASSLFGGSGQPQHF

j_gene: TRBJ1-5
v_gene: TRBV19
CDR3aa: CASMPPRRGFNQPQHF

j_gene: TRBJ2-1
v_gene: TRBV6-1
CDR3aa: CASSESSGRLNEQFF

j_gene: TRBJ1-2
v_gene: TRBV7-3
CDR3aa: CASSPGQGAGYTF

j_gene: TRBJ2-1
v_gene: TRBV19
CDR3aa: CASSMGTGAYNEQFF

j_gene: TRBJ1-2
v_gene: TRBV19
CDR3aa: CASSIGAADGYTF

j_gene: TRBJ2-5
v_gene: TRBV15
CDR3aa: CATSSSKPGSQETQYF

j_gene: TRBJ2-1
v_gene: TRBV27
CDR3aa: CASTLAGAHNEQFF

j_gene: TRBJ1-1
v_gene: TRBV28
CDR3aa: CASSLASGEPTEAFF

j_gene: TRBJ2-7
v_gene: TRBV27
CDR3aa: CASSPGTGPPYEQYF

j_gene: TRBJ1-3
v_gene: TRBV7-8
CDR3aa: CASSLDSTANTIYF

j_gene: TRBJ1-1
v_gene: TRBV19
CDR3aa: CASRFYRNTEAFF

j_gene: TRBJ1-6
v_gene: TRBV30
CDR3aa: CAWSYRRGGDSPLHF

j_gene: TRBJ1-1
v_gene: TRBV13
CDR3aa: CASSLRTGAKIPTEAFF

j_gene: TRBJ2-2
v_gene: TRBV4-1
CDR3aa: CASSRARGTQTGELFF

j_gene: TRBJ2-1
v_gene: TRBV19
CDR3aa: CASSVTGTSGRVSNEQFF

j_gene: TRBJ2-4
v_gene: TRBV29-1
CDR3aa: CSVLVRDRTLAKNIQYF

j_gene: TRBJ1-4
v_gene: TRBV30
CDR3aa: CAWSSGNSEKLFF

j_gene: TRBJ2-1
v_gene: TRBV11-2
CDR3aa: CASSLGSGNYVEQFF

j_gene: TRBJ1-2
v_gene: TRBV2
CDR3aa: CASSLDGTGGYTF

j_gene: TRBJ2-5
v_gene: TRBV27
CDR3aa: CASSARIQETQYF

j_gene: TRBJ1-5
v_gene: TRBV6-1
CDR3aa: CASSEPPGQPQHF

j_gene: TRBJ1-1
v_gene: TRBV7-8
CDR3aa: CASSLALDTEAFF

j_gene: TRBJ2-4
v_gene: TRBV9
CDR3aa: CASSSRKAGAEWDIQYF

j_gene: TRBJ2-1
v_gene: TRBV4-1
CDR3aa: CASSQAGGYNEQFF

j_gene: TRBJ2-1
v_gene: TRBV27
CDR3aa: CASSRRDNEQFF

j_gene: TRBJ1-1
v_gene: TRBV2
CDR3aa: CASAKDITEAFF

j_gene: TRBJ2-1
v_gene: TRBV7-3
CDR3aa: CASSPGGNEQFF